A single T cell receptor beta chain is shown here with its context. This clonotype was detected only a few times. Its antigen specificity is not known. Per-nucleotide qualities are absent, and no much larger clonotype sits a single base away. These data come from a study of T-cell memory formation after mild COVID-19 (dated by TCRdb to about 2021). About the investigation overall: Most TCR sequence clusters were specific to one of the two donors. Longitudinal TCRalpha and TCRbeta repertoire sequencing tracked T-cell clones expanding and contracting after mild COVID-19 in a couple of donors. The cohort was made up of two young adult volunteers, one female and one male, who were previously healthy. The paper's findings and limits, for the study overall: Only a couple of mild cases were covered in the study, and larger cohorts including severe cases with pre-infection samples were considered necessary. Contracting CD4+ clones were found mainly in CM and EM memory subsets, while CD8+ clones were enriched in EMRA. Balanced CD4/CD8 phenotypes were observed for clones contracting from day 15 to 85, whereas a bias towards CD4+ was observed for a second wave of clones expanding from day 15 to 37. Some responding clones were found in pre-infection memory, which suggests that pre-existing cross-reactive memory T cells took part in the SARS-CoV-2 response. The second-wave clones that peaked on day 37 were not confirmed to be SARS-CoV-2 specific.

Via the germline V gene (reference sequence), CDR1 is SEHNR and CDR2 FQNEAQ. Its CDR3 holds 14 amino acids, cysteine through phenylalanine. Here the CDR3 DNA is all that survives: 42 bases in frame from base 1. The junction carries 12 bases between V and J, which are trimmed by 6 bases and 1 base respectively. Ficoll-Paque density gradient centrifugation was the method used to isolate PBMCs. Sequencer: Illumina NovaSeq 6000. cDNA libraries for TCRalpha and TCRbeta were prepared by 5'RACE using constant-segment primers, with sample barcodes and unique molecular identifiers added. RNA was extracted from every sample with Trizol reagent. The libraries were amplified in two PCR steps, and the second step added a second sample barcode and Illumina TruSeq adapters. Sequencing of libraries was performed on an Illumina NovaSeq with 2 x 150 bp paired-end reads. Regarding the original processing steps: Reads were demultiplexed and collapsed into UMI-guided consensus sequences with migec v1.2.7. Using mixcr v2.1.11, the UMI consensuses were aligned to TRA and TRB V and J templates and assembled into clonotypes. Expanded or contracted clonotypes were those called significant by both edgeR and NoisET, with noise models trained on biological replicates. For edgeR calls, the thresholds were a false discovery rate-adjusted p below 0.01 and a log2 fold-change of 1. As an exploratory analysis of dynamics, max-normalized trajectories of the 1000 most abundant clonotypes were examined with PCA combined with hierarchical clustering. Separately sequenced CD4+ and CD8+ repertoires were used to assign the CD4 or CD8 phenotype of responding clones. TCRdb reran the public reads through fastp at Q25 and MiXCR, keeping productive beta chains. Here each entry gathers all rows of one CDR3 protein and keeps the most common genes and DNA. It is TCRdb's table, rather than the study itself, that gives the V and J calls and clone size. The sample includes nearly 350,000 distinct CDR3 sequences, with 13% observed a single time. The biggest ten clones account for over 20% of the sample.

This TCR was sampled from a young man who had mild COVID-19 (a few samples of this study predate the infection). The sample titles of this study are shuffled in the database, so cell type and time point are left out; the donor was told from shared clones. This chain is built from TRBV7-9 and TRBJ1-1; there is no confident call for the D gene. The sequenced sample was PBMCs or a T cell subset sorted from them (not recorded which). The CDR3 amino acid sequence is: CASSPGRANTEAFF. The sequence in DNA is TGTGCCAGCAGTCCCGGACGGGCGAACACTGAAGCTTTCTTT.